The 25 T cell receptor beta chains in this list originate from one sample, sequenced in a study of T cell repertoires and HLA-DP antigens. Their cognate antigens are unknown. Data came from immunoSEQ multiplex PCR; TCRdb stores just in-frame clones and leaves some out. The sample yields over 60,000 clones, about 80% seen once. Source material: CD4+ T cells from PBMCs. These receptors came from a man aged 55 to 70 in good health and CMV-seronegative.

The rearrangement joins TRBV30 to TRBJ1-2, with D perhaps TRBD1 (5 bases). The CDR3 is made up of 11 amino acids. V dropped 2 bases and J dropped 7 bases, with 8 bases sitting between them. The germline gives CDR1 GTSNPN, CDR2 SVGIG (reference sequence). CDR3 in amino acids: CAWSQGAGYTF. In DNA form, the CDR3 reads TGTGCCTGGAGTCAGGGAGCTGGCTACACCTTC.

The chain couples TRBV18 to TRBJ1-1; 10 positions agree with TRBD1. The CDR3 is 15 amino acids. Unmatched junction bases numbered 4, after V lost 6 bases and J lost 0 bases. Germline V gene data show CDR1 as KGHSH and CDR2 as LQKENI. CDR3 bases: TGTGCCAGCTCTGGGACAGGGGCTCTGAACACTGAAGCTTTCTTT. It is translated as CASSGTGALNTEAFF.

This clone was recorded only once. The chain combines TRBV14 with TRBJ1-6, with 7 bases that match TRBD1. The germline gives CDR1 SGHDN, CDR2 FVKESK. The length of the CDR3 is 15 residues. After removal of 4 bases from V and 9 bases from J, the junction contained 9 bases not matched to a gene. The DNA of the CDR3 is TGTGCCAGCAGCCCTCGACAGGGCTACGCTTCACCCCTCCACTTT. Translating it yields CASSPRQGYASPLHF.

The genes are TRBV5-6 and TRBJ2-5; 10 positions match TRBD2. This CDR3 region has 15 residues. CDR1 SGHDT and CDR2 YYEEEE come from the germline V gene. The J segment lost 5 bases and the V segment lost 0 bases, leaving 4 bases of the junction unmatched. The CDR3 DNA reads as TGTGCCAGCAGCTTGGCTCTAGCGGGGGTGGAGACCCAGTACTTC. Its translation: CASSLALAGVETQYF.

CDR3 residues: CASSIDGQGNSPLHF. As DNA, the CDR3 is TGTGCCAGTAGTATAGATGGACAGGGAAATTCACCCCTCCACTTT. The chain recombines TRBV19 with TRBJ1-6; TRBD1 agrees at 8 bases. This CDR3 comprises 15 residues. Germline-derived CDR1 and CDR2 are LNHDA and SQIVND (reference sequence). The junction had 2 bases not matched to a gene; V was cut back by 0 bases and J by 7 bases.

CDR3 residues: CASRRIAGGPSEQFF. Written as DNA, the CDR3 is TGTGCCAGCAGGCGCATAGCGGGAGGGCCTAGTGAGCAGTTCTTC. The V call is TRBV27, the J call TRBJ2-1; 11 bases are a match to TRBD2. This CDR3 has 15 residues. The junction had 10 bases not matched to a gene; V was cut back by 6 bases and J by 9 bases. CDR1 MNHEY and CDR2 SMNVEV come from the germline V gene (reference sequence).

The gene calls are TRBV7-9 and TRBJ1-2, with unresolved D. Germline V lookup: CDR1 SEHNR, CDR2 FQNEAQ (reference sequence). V lost 1 base, J lost 2 bases, and 5 bases lay in between. There are 13 residues in the CDR3. CDR3 sequence reads: CASSLDTNYGYTF. CDR3 sequence (DNA): TGTGCCAGCAGCTTAGACACGAACTATGGCTACACCTTC.

The chain couples TRBV5-1 to TRBJ2-3; 9 bases line up with TRBD1. J lost 3 bases, V lost 7 bases, and 9 bases had no gene match. CDR3 length: 15 amino acids. The germline V gene has CDR1 SGHRS and CDR2 YFSETQ. The CDR3 region is CASSLSTGGTDTQYF. DNA for the CDR3: TGCGCCAGCTCACTTTCGACAGGGGGAACAGATACGCAGTATTTT.

This chain links TRBV4-3 with TRBJ1-3; D gene unclear. This CDR3 spans 15 amino acids. The germline CDR1 and CDR2 sequences are LGHNA and YSLEER. The V gene lost 1 base and the J gene lost 3 bases, with 10 bases spanning the gap. CDR3 loop: CASSQVWQVGNTIYF. As DNA, the CDR3 is TGCGCCAGCAGCCAAGTATGGCAGGTTGGAAACACCATATATTTT.

V is TRBV5-6 and J is TRBJ2-1; tentatively, D is TRBD1 or TRBD2 (5 bases each). Between the trimmed V and J ends, which lost 7 bases and 8 bases, there was a span of 19 bases. The CDR3 sequence is 14 residues long. Germline loops: CDR1 SGHDT, CDR2 YYEEEE. The CDR3 sequence is CASDWGLKRDEQFF. The CDR3 DNA follows: TGTGCCAGCGATTGGGGGTTAAAGAGGGATGAGCAGTTCTTC.

CDR3 sequence reads: CASSYGQGVSGSPLHF. CDR3 bases: TGTGCCAGCAGTTACGGGCAGGGGGTGAGTGGTTCACCCCTCCACTTT. J is TRBJ1-6 and V is TRBV6-6, with 7 bases identical to TRBD1. V dropped 2 bases and J dropped 9; count of bases not matched to a gene: 10. Germline V lookup: CDR1 MNHNY, CDR2 SVGAGI (reference sequence). The CDR3 spans 16 residues.

This clone was picked up one time. V gene TRBV9 combines with J gene TRBJ1-4; 8 bases fit TRBD1. CDR3 length equals 15 residues. Germline V gives CDR1 SGDLS, CDR2 YYNGEE. The V gene end was trimmed by 0 bases and the J gene end by 7 bases; junction bases not matched to a gene: 5. As DNA, the CDR3 is TGTGCCAGCAGCGTAGGCCAGGGGGCAGGTGAAAAACTGTTTTTT. Translating gives CASSVGQGAGEKLFF.

The chain joins TRBV28 to TRBJ1-4; 9 bases are shared with TRBD1. Trimming cost V 6 bases and J 4 bases; bases outside gene matches: 9. The CDR3 loop spans 16 amino acids. The V gene's germline CDR1 is MDHEN and CDR2 SYDVKM. The chain's CDR3 is CASRPSPGQGNEKLFF. The CDR3 DNA sequence: TGTGCCAGCAGACCTTCCCCGGGACAGGGTAATGAAAAACTGTTTTTT.

A few counts support this clone. The chain uses TRBV6-4 and TRBJ1-1, with 8 bases aligning to TRBD1. Losses at the gene ends were 6 bases for V and 4 bases for J; bases not matched to a gene: 7. This CDR3 spans 14 amino acids. The germline CDR1 and CDR2 sequences are MRHNA and SNTAGT. The CDR3 DNA reads as TGTGCCAGCAGACCAGGGGGCGCGGGCACTGAAGCTTTCTTT. Residues: CASRPGGAGTEAFF.

The gene calls are TRBV30 and TRBJ1-1; maybe TRBD1 (5 bases). Trimming pared 2 bases from V and 5 bases from J, leaving 12 bases between. The CDR3 runs to 13 residues. Germline assignment: CDR1 GTSNPN and CDR2 SVGIG (reference sequence). The DNA for the CDR3 is TGTGCCTGGAGTCACAGGTCTTCGACTGAAGCTTTCTTT. It translates to CAWSHRSSTEAFF.

V gene TRBV10-3 combines with J gene TRBJ1-1; 9 bases match TRBD1. V lost 7 bases, J lost 4 bases, and 4 bases stayed unmatched. Germline V lookup: CDR1 ENHRY, CDR2 SYGVKD. The CDR3 covers 13 residues. CDR3 amino acids: CAIKGTGSTEAFF. For the CDR3, the DNA is TGTGCCATCAAAGGGACAGGGAGCACTGAAGCTTTCTTT.

The chain recombines TRBV30 with TRBJ1-2; weak D call: TRBD1 (6 bases). V was cut by 1 base and J by 8 bases, with 20 bases left in between. This CDR3 is 15 amino acids long. Germline-derived CDR1 and CDR2 are GTSNPN and SVGIG (reference sequence). The CDR3 nucleotides read TGTGCCTGGAGTGCACGACCGAGGGGGGAGAGAGGCTACACCTTC. Translation: CAWSARPRGERGYTF.

The chain links TRBV7-9 to TRBJ1-1, with a weak D call TRBD1 (5 bases). Trimming shortened V by 1 base and J by 7 bases, and 10 bases separated the two germline ends. The CDR3 contains 13 residues. The V gene's germline CDR1 is SEHNR and CDR2 FQNEAQ (reference sequence). CDR3 DNA: TGTGCCAGCAGCTTAGTGGGGCGGGGTGAAGCTTTCTTT. It yields the protein CASSLVGRGEAFF.

This clone was counted once. The chain joins TRBV29-1 to TRBJ1-2; D call uncertain. Germline lookup yields CDR1 SQVTM and CDR2 ANQGSEA. The CDR3 length is 13 residues. The V gene lost 7 bases and the J gene lost 3 bases, with 15 bases spanning the gap. CDR3 sequence reads: CSAETENYYGYTF. The CDR3 coding sequence is TGCAGCGCCGAAACCGAGAACTACTATGGCTACACCTTC.

This clone appeared once. The chain combines TRBV28 with TRBJ1-2; possibly TRBD1 for D (6 bases). Germline V gene sequence: CDR1 MDHEN, CDR2 SYDVKM. CDR3 length: 13 amino acids. Deletions cut 4 bases from V and 8 bases from J, with 14 bases between. The DNA for the CDR3 is TGTGCCAGCAGTTCCGGGGGGGCGAGGGGCTACACCTTC. Its protein product is CASSSGGARGYTF.

V is TRBV19 and J is TRBJ1-3; no clear D. Looked up from germline, CDR1 is LNHDA and CDR2 is SQIVND (reference sequence). V lost 9 bases to trimming and J lost 2 bases, with 20 bases between them. The CDR3 contains 16 residues. CDR3: CASAHWRGFTGNTIYF. As DNA, the CDR3 is TGTGCCAGCGCTCATTGGAGAGGATTTACTGGAAACACCATATATTTT.

The chain carries TRBV28 and TRBJ2-7; D may match TRBD1 or TRBD2 (5 bases each). Trimming left V 3 bases short and J 1 base short, with 16 bases between. CDR3 size: 16 residues. Germline V gene sequence: CDR1 MDHEN, CDR2 SYDVKM. CDR3 protein: CASSFHYRGGSYEQYF. The CDR3 nucleotides are TGTGCCAGCAGTTTCCATTATCGGGGCGGATCCTACGAGCAGTACTTC. The full variable domain, its missing parts supplied by reference TRBV28 and TRBJ2-7, is DVKVTQSSRYLVKRTGEKVFLECVQDMDHENMFWYRQDPGLGLRLIYFSYDVKMKEKGDIPEGYSVSREKKERFSLILESASTNQTSMYLCASSFHYRGGSYEQYFGPGTRLTVT.

This chain uses TRBV19 with TRBJ2-7; D is perhaps TRBD1 (5 bases). V was trimmed by 5 bases and J by 2 bases, leaving 10 bases between them. The CDR3 extends over 13 amino acids. CDR1 LNHDA and CDR2 SQIVND come from the germline V gene (reference sequence). CDR3 nucleotide sequence: TGTGCCAGTAGTCCTCAACAGGCCTACGAGCAGTACGTC. It specifies CASSPQQAYEQYV.

The chain couples TRBV9 to TRBJ2-3, with 10 positions matching TRBD2. CDR1 is SGDLS and CDR2 is YYNGEE in the germline V gene. This CDR3 comprises 15 residues. J was trimmed by 2 bases and V by 3 bases; bases with no gene match: 3. The CDR3: CASSALAGDTDTQYF. The CDR3 bases are TGTGCCAGCAGCGCCCTAGCGGGGGACACAGATACGCAGTATTTT.

There are a few counts of this clone. The rearrangement joins TRBV4-1 to TRBJ1-6; unclear D gene. The CDR3 runs 16 residues. Trimming stripped 0 bases from V and 7 bases from J, with 13 bases between. Germline V gene data show CDR1 as MGHRA and CDR2 as YSYEKL. The CDR3 spells CASSQEVSVVNSPLHF. For the CDR3, the DNA is TGCGCCAGCAGCCAAGAGGTATCTGTTGTGAATTCACCCCTCCACTTT.